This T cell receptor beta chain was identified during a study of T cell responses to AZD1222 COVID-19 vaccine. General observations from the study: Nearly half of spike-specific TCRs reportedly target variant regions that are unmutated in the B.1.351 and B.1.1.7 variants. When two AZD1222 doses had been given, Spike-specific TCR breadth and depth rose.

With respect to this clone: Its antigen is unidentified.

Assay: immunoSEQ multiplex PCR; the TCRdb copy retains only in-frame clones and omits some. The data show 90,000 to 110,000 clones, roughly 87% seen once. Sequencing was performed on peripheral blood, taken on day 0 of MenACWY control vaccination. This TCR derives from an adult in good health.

The DNA for the CDR3 is TGTGCCAGTAGCACTCGGGGGTACCAGCCCCAGCATTTT. This sequence encodes CASSTRGYQPQHF. The chain uses TRBV19 and TRBJ1-5; the D gene is possibly TRBD1 (5 bases). The V gene lost 6 bases and the J gene lost 7 bases, with 13 bases spanning the gap. CDR3 size: 13 residues. CDR1 is LNHDA and CDR2 is SQIVND in the germline V gene (reference sequence).